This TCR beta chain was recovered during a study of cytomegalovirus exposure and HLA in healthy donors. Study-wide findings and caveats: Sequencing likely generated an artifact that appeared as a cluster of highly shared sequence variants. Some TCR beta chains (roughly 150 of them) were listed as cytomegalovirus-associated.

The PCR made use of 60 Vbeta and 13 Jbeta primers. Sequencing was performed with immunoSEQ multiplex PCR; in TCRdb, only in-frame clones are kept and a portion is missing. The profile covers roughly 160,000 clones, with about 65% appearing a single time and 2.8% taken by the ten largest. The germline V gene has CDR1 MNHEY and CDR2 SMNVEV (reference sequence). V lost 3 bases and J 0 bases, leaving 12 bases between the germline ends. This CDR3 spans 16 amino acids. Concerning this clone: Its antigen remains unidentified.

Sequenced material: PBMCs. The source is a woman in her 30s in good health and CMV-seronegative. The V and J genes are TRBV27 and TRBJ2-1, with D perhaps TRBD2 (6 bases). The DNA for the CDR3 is TGTGCCAGCAGTTTCATAGCGGTTAGCTCCTACAATGAGCAGTTCTTC. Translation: CASSFIAVSSYNEQFF.